A selection of T cell receptor beta chains follows, all from one sample in a study of shared clonotypes between healthy human individuals. The protocol was immunoSEQ multiplex PCR, while the TCRdb copy is restricted to in-frame clones and leaves out a portion. The repertoire has about 980,000 clones, less than 85% of them found once; the top ten carry approximately 1.5%. Sample: memory CD4+ T cells sorted from blood. The receptors originated from a man aged 18 to 30 in good health. Both conserved end residues are part of each CDR3. A D gene is named only where the DNA matches it firmly. Part of the rows lack a size; the others show once, few, many or a class for expanded clones.

j_call d_call cdr3_length v_call clone_size cdr3_aa cdr3_nt
TRBJ2-7 . 12 TRBV27 few CASARPPYEQYF TGTGCCAGCGCCAGGCCGCCCTACGAGCAGTACTTC
TRBJ2-1 . 12 TRBV28 . CASSFRIFGQFF TGTGCCAGCAGTTTCCGAATCTTCGGGCAGTTCTTC
TRBJ1-3 . 11 TRBV10-3 . CAIGYGNTIYF TGTGCCATCGGATATGGAAACACCATATATTTT
TRBJ1-4 . 12 TRBV28 few CASRRGTEKLFF TGTGCCAGCAGACGCGGGACGGAAAAACTGTTTTTT
TRBJ2-1 . 15 TRBV9 . CASSASPVEVNEQFF TGTGCCAGCAGCGCTAGCCCAGTCGAGGTCAATGAGCAGTTCTTC
TRBJ2-5 TRBD2 14 TRBV7-2 many CASSPGTSGMTQYF TGTGCCAGCAGCCCGGGGACTAGCGGGATGACCCAGTACTTC
TRBJ1-2 TRBD1 14 TRBV18 . CASSPGQGAVGYTF TGTGCCAGCTCACCGGGGCAGGGGGCAGTTGGCTACACCTTC
TRBJ2-1 TRBD2 17 TRBV4-1 . CASSQGYGRSNRNEQFF TGCGCCAGCAGCCAGGGATACGGGAGGAGTAATAGAAATGAGCAGTTCTTC
TRBJ2-5 TRBD1 17 TRBV4-1 . CASSQKGQGGLEETQYF TGCGCCAGCAGCCAGAAGGGACAGGGGGGTTTGGAGGAGACCCAGTACTTC
TRBJ1-5 . 13 TRBV10-1 . CASSASSNQPQHF TGCGCCAGCAGTGCTTCGAGCAATCAGCCCCAGCATTTT
TRBJ1-5 . 14 TRBV4-1 . CASSQEGSNQPQHF TGCGCCAGCAGCCAAGAGGGTAGCAATCAGCCCCAGCATTTT
TRBJ2-7 . 13 TRBV28 once CASSLGGSYEQYF TGTGCCAGCAGTTTGGGTGGTTCCTACGAGCAGTACTTC
TRBJ2-3 . 13 TRBV7-2 . CASSLGFTDTQYF TGTGCCAGCAGCTTGGGTTTTACAGATACGCAGTATTTT
TRBJ2-7 TRBD1 16 TRBV7-9 . CASSQVWTGTNYEQYF TGTGCCAGCAGCCAGGTTTGGACAGGGACCAACTACGAGCAGTACTTC
TRBJ1-1 . 12 TRBV25-1 . CASSIRDTEAFF TGTGCCAGCAGTATCAGGGACACTGAAGCTTTCTTT
TRBJ2-1 . 16 TRBV6-6 . CASSYPRLSSYNEQFF TGTGCCAGCAGTTACCCCCGGCTCAGCTCCTACAATGAGCAGTTCTTC
TRBJ1-4 . 15 TRBV9 . CASSVATRPDEKLFF TGTGCCAGCAGCGTAGCTACTAGGCCGGATGAAAAACTGTTTTTT
TRBJ2-7 . 12 TRBV7-8 . CASSLLAGEQYF TGTGCCAGCAGCCTTTTGGCGGGAGAGCAGTACTTC
TRBJ1-5 TRBD1 13 TRBV5-1 few CASSGTGGQPQHF TGCGCCAGCAGCGGAACAGGGGGACAGCCCCAGCATTTT
TRBJ2-3 . 12 TRBV11-2 . CASSRSGDTQYF TGTGCCAGCAGTCGCAGCGGGGATACGCAGTATTTT
TRBJ1-6 . 14 TRBV9 . CASSIDGTNSPLHF TGTGCCAGCAGCATCGATGGAACCAATTCACCCCTCCACTTT
TRBJ1-4 TRBD1 15 TRBV28 few CASSLPSGQGVQLFF TGTGCCAGCAGCTTACCCTCCGGACAGGGTGTACAGCTGTTTTTT
TRBJ1-5 TRBD1 14 TRBV10-3 . CAISGTGNNQPQHF TGTGCCATCAGCGGGACAGGGAACAATCAGCCCCAGCATTTT
TRBJ2-5 TRBD1 15 TRBV5-1 . CASSGGTGGAETQYF TGCGCCAGCAGCGGAGGGACAGGGGGCGCGGAGACCCAGTACTTC
TRBJ1-5 . 13 TRBV9 . CASSVDLDQPQHF TGTGCCAGCAGCGTGGACTTAGATCAGCCCCAGCATTTT
TRBJ1-2 TRBD1 16 TRBV2 . CASRTRDSPPGYGYTF TGTGCCAGCAGGACCAGGGACAGTCCCCCCGGCTATGGCTACACCTTC
TRBJ2-7 TRBD2 15 TRBV11-2 . CASSLGLAGEGEQYF TGTGCCAGCAGCTTAGGACTAGCGGGAGAAGGAGAGCAGTACTTC
TRBJ2-7 TRBD1 14 TRBV27 . CASSRGQGRYEQYF TGTGCCAGCAGCCGCGGACAGGGAAGGTACGAGCAGTACTTC
TRBJ2-7 . 14 TRBV13 few CASREREPPYEQYF TGTGCCAGCAGGGAACGCGAACCTCCCTACGAGCAGTACTTC
TRBJ1-1 . 15 TRBV6-1 once CASTRGAGLNTEAFF TGTGCCAGCACGCGAGGGGCCGGTTTAAACACTGAAGCTTTCTTT
TRBJ1-1 . 14 TRBV7-9 once CASSPEALVGRAFF TGTGCCAGCAGCCCCGAGGCATTAGTGGGCCGGGCTTTCTTT
TRBJ2-1 TRBD1 15 TRBV2 few CASKGGTGDYNEQFF TGTGCCAGCAAAGGGGGGACAGGGGACTACAATGAGCAGTTCTTC
TRBJ2-5 TRBD2 15 TRBV28 . CASSSPAAGQETQYF TGTGCCAGCAGTTCCCCGGCAGCGGGGCAAGAGACCCAGTACTTC
TRBJ1-2 . 15 TRBV10-2 . CASSERGGVSSGYTF TGCGCCAGCAGTGAGAGGGGGGGCGTCTCTTCTGGCTACACCTTC
TRBJ1-1 . 14 TRBV18 . CASSRGVGGTEAFF TGTGCCAGCTCGCGGGGGGTGGGCGGCACTGAAGCTTTCTTT
TRBJ1-2 . 13 TRBV9 . CASSVGGSSGYTF TGTGCCAGCAGCGTAGGGGGTTCGAGCGGCTACACCTTC
TRBJ2-5 . 14 TRBV6-5 . CASSYSTVGETQYF TGTGCCAGCAGTTACTCGACTGTGGGAGAGACCCAGTACTTC
TRBJ2-6 TRBD1 15 TRBV11-3 few CASSLTGSGANVLTF TGTGCCAGCAGCCTGACAGGGTCTGGGGCCAACGTCCTGACTTTC
TRBJ1-1 . 14 TRBV7-9 few CASSPIIANTEAFF TGTGCCAGCAGCCCAATAATAGCGAACACTGAAGCTTTCTTT
TRBJ2-3 TRBD1 16 TRBV19 . CASSIPYRGPTDTQYF TGTGCCAGTAGTATCCCATACAGGGGGCCCACAGATACGCAGTATTTT
TRBJ2-5 TRBD1 14 TRBV5-6 . CASSRDRGKETQYF TGTGCCAGCAGCCGGGACAGGGGCAAAGAGACCCAGTACTTC